This is a list of T cell receptor beta chains from one sample in a study of cytomegalovirus exposure and HLA in healthy donors. Sequenced by immunoSEQ multiplex PCR; TCRdb stores in-frame clones only, minus some. The table includes about 120,000 clones, roughly 9% detected once. Specimen: PBMCs. These receptor sequences come from a man aged 25 to 40 in good health and CMV-seronegative. CDR3s include the opening cysteine and the closing phenylalanine or tryptophan. D genes are given only for firm matches.

V: TRBV21-1; J: TRBJ2-7; D: NA; CDR3: CASPLSDRGRKQYF
V: TRBV29-1; J: TRBJ2-7; D: TRBD2; CDR3: CSVEDSGNEQYF
V: TRBV11-2; J: TRBJ2-7; D: NA; CDR3: CASSRQGYEQYF
V: TRBV6-1; J: TRBJ2-2; D: TRBD2; CDR3: CASIETSGSLSYTGELFF
V: TRBV30; J: TRBJ2-5; D: TRBD2; CDR3: CAWVGTSGVGTQYF
V: TRBV2; J: TRBJ1-2; D: TRBD1; CDR3: CARGQGNYGYTF
V: TRBV28; J: TRBJ2-7; D: NA; CDR3: CASSSGGNYEQYF
V: TRBV4-3; J: TRBJ2-5; D: TRBD2; CDR3: CASSQDWTSGGPETQYF
V: TRBV4-1; J: TRBJ2-7; D: TRBD2; CDR3: CASSLLAGETYEQYF
V: TRBV6-5; J: TRBJ1-5; D: TRBD1; CDR3: CASSYQGQANQPQHF
V: TRBV10-3; J: TRBJ2-7; D: NA; CDR3: CAISEGGHEQYF
V: TRBV7-6; J: TRBJ2-5; D: TRBD2; CDR3: CASSPAGAGTETQYF
V: TRBV6-5; J: TRBJ1-5; D: NA; CDR3: CASSTGQAGNQPQHF
V: TRBV10-3; J: TRBJ2-3; D: NA; CDR3: CAISDLGRDTDTQYF
V: TRBV19; J: TRBJ2-7; D: NA; CDR3: CASSIVGRASYEQYF